These 16 T cell receptor beta chains were sequenced from one sample in a study of T cell responses to AZD1222 COVID-19 vaccine. Using immunoSEQ multiplex PCR, the repertoire was profiled, and TCRdb retains in-frame clones only, with some absent. The table records about 160,000 clones, approximately 90% of them present only once. Sequences were derived from peripheral blood, sampled on day 0 of AZD1222 vaccination. These receptors were obtained from an adult in good health.

The CDR3 DNA reads as TGTGCCAGCAGTTTTGGGTTTGTCAATCAGCCCCAGCATTTT. This codes for CASSFGFVNQPQHF. The V call is TRBV28, the J call TRBJ1-5; D uncertain. CDR3 length: 14 residues. Per the germline V gene, CDR1 is MDHEN and CDR2 is SYDVKM. Deletions cut 3 bases from V and 3 bases from J, with 9 bases between.

This chain uses TRBV2 with TRBJ1-1; no reliable D call. Trimming took 7 bases from V and 5 from J, leaving 14 bases between them. The CDR3 is made up of 13 amino acids. CDR1 is SNHLY and CDR2 is FYNNEI in the germline V gene. This CDR3 reads CASIRTLGTEAFF. Written as DNA, the CDR3 is TGTGCCAGCATTAGGACCCTGGGAACTGAAGCTTTCTTT. The variable domain in full, with the rest retrieved from reference TRBV2 and TRBJ1-1, is EPEVTQTPSHQVTQMGQEVILRCVPISNHLYFYWYRQILGQKVEFLVSFYNNEISEKSEIFDDQFSVERPDGSNFTLKIRSTKLEDSAMYFCASIRTLGTEAFFGQGTRLTVV.

This chain's CDR3 is CASSTPRGYEQYF. CDR3 nucleotide sequence: TGCGCCAGCAGCACCCCAAGAGGCTACGAGCAGTACTTC. The chain links TRBV5-1 to TRBJ2-7; D unresolved. V was pared by 4 bases and J by 3 bases, with 11 bases between. The CDR3 length is 13 residues. Germline V CDR1 and CDR2: SGHRS, YFSETQ.

The chain is built from TRBV18 and TRBJ2-7, with a weak D call TRBD1 (6 bases). In germline, CDR1 is KGHSH, CDR2 LQKENI. V was clipped by 2 bases and J by 4 bases, with 15 bases between them. The CDR3 has 15 amino acids. This CDR3 is CASSPANRVVYEQYF. CDR3 nucleotide sequence: TGTGCCAGCTCACCAGCGAACAGGGTGGTTTACGAGCAGTACTTC.

The chain links TRBV5-1 to TRBJ1-4, with a weak D call TRBD1 (5 bases). The CDR3 extends over 14 amino acids. Trimming removed 3 bases from V and 3 bases from J, with 9 bases in between. The germline V gene has CDR1 SGHRS and CDR2 YFSETQ. CDR3 region: CASSSGTPNEKLFF. The CDR3 DNA reads TGCGCCAGCAGCTCCGGGACTCCTAATGAAAAACTGTTTTTT.

V and J are TRBV10-3 and TRBJ2-1; TRBD2 matches 7 bases. Unmatched junction bases numbered 3, after V lost 3 bases and J lost 1 base. In germline, CDR1 is ENHRY, CDR2 SYGVKD. The CDR3 contains 15 residues. The CDR3: CAISERGSSYNEQFF. DNA for the CDR3: TGTGCCATCAGTGAACGCGGGAGTTCCTACAATGAGCAGTTCTTC.

This chain connects TRBV5-1 to TRBJ1-2; 9 positions agree with TRBD1. The CDR3 is 15 residues long. In germline, CDR1 is SGHRS, CDR2 YFSETQ. After removal of 0 bases from V and 7 bases from J, the junction contained 7 bases not matched to a gene. The CDR3 spells CASSLGGTGSSGYTF. CDR3 sequence (DNA): TGCGCCAGCAGCTTGGGTGGGACAGGGTCTTCTGGCTACACCTTC.

V usage is TRBV18 and J usage is TRBJ2-7; possibly TRBD1 for D (6 bases). The germline V and J ends were trimmed by 6 bases and 7 bases, with 19 bases remaining between them. Germline lookup yields CDR1 KGHSH and CDR2 LQKENI. The CDR3 covers 14 residues. The CDR3 here is CASSPGTWTFEQYF. The CDR3 coding sequence is TGTGCCAGCTCCCCCGGGACATGGACGTTTGAGCAGTACTTC.

V gene TRBV6-5 combines with J gene TRBJ2-7; 9 bases are shared with TRBD1. With V trimmed by 8 bases and J by 1 base, 9 bases remained unmatched. Germline CDR1 and CDR2: MNHEY and SVGAGI. The CDR3 is 15 amino acids. The CDR3 spells CASGRDRVFSYEQYF. The CDR3 region has the DNA TGTGCCAGCGGCAGGGACAGGGTGTTTTCCTACGAGCAGTACTTC.

This chain joins TRBV24-1 and TRBJ1-1, with TRBD1 as a possible D gene (5 bases). The CDR3 is 13 residues long. Looked up from germline, CDR1 is KGHDR and CDR2 is SFDVKD. Deletions cut 7 bases from V and 1 base from J, with 9 bases between. CDR3 protein: CATSPQGNTEAFF. Here the CDR3 DNA reads TGTGCCACCAGCCCCCAGGGGAACACTGAAGCTTTCTTT.

This chain uses TRBV6-1 with TRBJ1-2; 9 positions match TRBD1. The V gene end was trimmed by 5 bases and the J gene end by 5 bases; junction bases not matched to a gene: 6. CDR1 and CDR2 (germline): MNHNS, SASEGT. The CDR3 spans 14 residues. In DNA form, the CDR3 reads TGTGCCAGCAGTTATGGGGGACAGGGATATGGCTACACCTTC. Translated: CASSYGGQGYGYTF.

This clone is a singleton in its sample. The rearrangement uses TRBV14 and TRBJ1-1; TRBD1 might be the D (6 bases). Trimming took 4 bases from V and 10 from J, leaving 19 bases between them. Germline CDR1 and CDR2: SGHDN and FVKESK. The CDR3 runs to 14 residues. The chain's CDR3 is CASSRSRQVQVAFF. CDR3 DNA: TGTGCCAGCAGCCGATCACGACAGGTACAGGTAGCTTTCTTT. The full variable domain, with the rest looked up from reference TRBV14 and TRBJ1-1, is EAGVTQFPSHSVIEKGQTVTLRCDPISGHDNLYWYRRVMGKEIKFLLHFVKESKQDESGMPNNRFLAERTGGTYSTLKVQPAELEDSGVYFCASSRSRQVQVAFFGQGTRLTVV.

The chain carries TRBV19 and TRBJ2-5; TRBD2 matches 10 bases. V lost 4 bases and J lost 3; bases outside the gene matches: 5. The CDR3 consists of 15 residues. The germline V gene encodes CDR1 LNHDA and CDR2 SQIVND (reference sequence). The CDR3 protein is CASSSTLAGKETQYF. The DNA of the CDR3 is TGTGCCAGTAGTAGCACACTAGCGGGAAAAGAGACCCAGTACTTC. The whole variable domain, filled in from reference TRBV19 and TRBJ2-5, reads DGGITQSPKYLFRKEGQNVTLSCEQNLNHDAMYWYRQDPGQGLRLIYYSQIVNDFQKGDIAEGYSVSREKKESFPLTVTSAQKNPTAFYLCASSSTLAGKETQYFGPGTRLLVL.

The rearrangement uses TRBV7-2 and TRBJ2-3; a possible D gene is TRBD2 (5 bases). Germline V lookup: CDR1 SGHTA, CDR2 FQGNSA. Trimming took off 0 bases at V and 4 bases at J, with 8 bases between the two ends. This CDR3 spans 14 amino acids. The CDR3 region is CASSLAGVPDTQYF. The CDR3 bases are TGTGCCAGCAGCTTAGCGGGAGTTCCAGATACGCAGTATTTT.

This chain links TRBV7-8 with TRBJ1-1; no firm D call. This CDR3 contains 15 residues. Germline V CDR1 and CDR2: SGHVS, FQNEAQ. V dropped 3 bases and J dropped 1 base, with 12 bases sitting between them. CDR3 protein: CASSLGLPGNTEAFF. The CDR3 coding sequence is TGTGCCAGCAGCTTGGGCCTACCTGGGAACACTGAAGCTTTCTTT. Drawing the rest from reference TRBV7-8 and TRBJ1-1, the complete variable domain is GAGVSQSPRYKVAKRGQDVALRCDPISGHVSLFWYQQALGQGPEFLTYFQNEAQLDKSGLPSDRFFAERPEGSVSTLKIQRTQQEDSAVYLCASSLGLPGNTEAFFGQGTRLTVV.

This clone has just one count. J is TRBJ1-4 and V is TRBV27; no clear D gene. Germline CDR1 MNHEY, CDR2 SMNVEV (reference sequence). V gave up 4 bases and J gave up 0 bases, with 9 bases separating them. This CDR3 comprises 15 residues. DNA for the CDR3: TGTGCCAGCAGTTCGAGAATCGCAACTAATGAAAAACTGTTTTTT. Its protein is CASSSRIATNEKLFF.